Below, one T cell receptor (beta chain) is given with its context. What it binds is not known. Researchers ran the PCR with 60 Vbeta and 13 Jbeta primers. Data came from immunoSEQ multiplex PCR; TCRdb stores just in-frame clones and leaves some out. Of roughly 82,000 clones listed, about 74% were seen once; the top ten hold roughly 6.1%. These data belong to a study of cytomegalovirus exposure and HLA in healthy donors. The study, taken as a whole, reports: Reportedly, cytomegalovirus status was diagnosed with high sensitivity and specificity. Highly shared variants forming one cluster were likely a sequencing artifact. No immune exposure information besides CMV serostatus was available. In presence/absence analyses, roughly uniform sequencing depth across donors was assumed.

This CDR3 is 14 amino acids long. The junction had 2 bases not matched to a gene; V was cut back by 1 base and J by 4 bases. Germline V gene sequence: CDR1 LNHNV, CDR2 YYDKDF (reference sequence). The TCR originated in a woman in her forties or fifties in good health and CMV-seropositive. Sequencing was carried out using PBMCs. The genes are TRBV15 and TRBJ1-2, with 8 nucleotides matching TRBD1. The CDR3 bases are TGTGCCACCAGCAGAGTCGGGACAGGCTATGGCTACACCTTC. This translates into CATSRVGTGYGYTF. Full variable domain (outside the CDR3, taken from reference TRBV15 and TRBJ1-2): DAMVIQNPRYQVTQFGKPVTLSCSQTLNHNVMYWYQQKSSQAPKLLFHYYDKDFNNEADTPDNFQSRRPNTSFCFLDIRSPGLGDTAMYLCATSRVGTGYGYTFGSGTRLTVV.